This TCR beta chain appears in the sequencing data of a study of blood T cells in healthy people across ages. V lost 8 bases and J 2 bases, leaving 11 bases between the germline ends. The CDR3 contains 13 residues. In germline, CDR1 is LNHNV, CDR2 YYDKDF (reference sequence). Whole-study findings and limits: Whereas aged donors had fewer naive CD4+ cells, long-lived donors had more of them and higher diversity. Older age went with lower TCR beta diversity per million T cells, in a roughly linear way.

In its sample, this clonotype was seen a few times. Its antigen is not known. A second PCR, run for roughly 7 to 12 cycles, used a sample-barcoded 5' primer plus a J-beta primer mix. TCRdb re-analysed the 5' RACE reads in MiXCR, keeping a single row per CDR3 protein. Of roughly 1.5 million distinct CDR3 sequences in the sample, approximately 39% were seen once. Sequences were obtained from blood. The rearrangement joins TRBV15 to TRBJ2-3; no clear D. The source of this sequence is a woman aged 18-29 years in good health. In DNA form, the CDR3 reads TGTGCCACCCAGGATTCCCCCACAGATACGCAGTATTTT. Residues: CATQDSPTDTQYF.